This is a list of T cell receptor beta chains from one sample in a study of cytomegalovirus exposure and HLA in healthy donors. Assay used: immunoSEQ multiplex PCR; TCRdb lists only in-frame clones, some missing. This table holds 170,000 or so clones, approximately 83% found once. Input material: PBMCs. The source of these receptors is a woman in her late teens or twenties in good health and CMV-seropositive. CDR3s include the opening cysteine and the closing phenylalanine or tryptophan. Fields, in order: clone size, V gene, J gene, D gene, CDR3 DNA, CDR3 protein. D genes are given only for firm matches. Not every row has a clone size; where given, it reads once, few, many or a size class.

size: -
V: TRBV5-1
J: TRBJ1-6
D: -
DNA: TGCGCCAGCAGCTTTTCAAAGCTCCACTCCTATAATTCACCCCTCCACTTT
CDR3: CASSFSKLHSYNSPLHF

size: few
V: TRBV27
J: TRBJ1-2
D: -
DNA: TGTGCCAGCAGTTTAGGGGCAGAACCTCATACCGGCTACACCTTC
CDR3: CASSLGAEPHTGYTF

size: -
V: TRBV2
J: TRBJ1-1
D: TRBD1
DNA: TGTGCCAGCAGTGAGGCGGGACAGGAAGCTTTCTTT
CDR3: CASSEAGQEAFF

size: -
V: TRBV18
J: TRBJ1-6
D: -
DNA: TGTGCCAGCTCACCCCGCAGGGATTCACCCCTCCACTTT
CDR3: CASSPRRDSPLHF

size: -
V: TRBV9
J: TRBJ2-7
D: TRBD1
DNA: TGTGCCAGCAGCGCCCCCGCGACGACAGGGAGACTCTACGAGCAGTACTTC
CDR3: CASSAPATTGRLYEQYF

size: once
V: TRBV5-6
J: TRBJ1-4
D: TRBD1
DNA: TGTGCCAGCGCCCAGGGACAGGGTTTGGAAAAACTGTTTTTT
CDR3: CASAQGQGLEKLFF

size: -
V: TRBV5-4
J: TRBJ1-1
D: TRBD1
DNA: TGTGCCAGCACTTCTTGGGACAGAAGGACTGAAGCTTTCTTT
CDR3: CASTSWDRRTEAFF

size: once
V: TRBV19
J: TRBJ2-7
D: -
DNA: TGTGCCAGTAGTACAGGGGAGCCGTACGAGCAGTACTTC
CDR3: CASSTGEPYEQYF

size: few
V: TRBV7-2
J: TRBJ1-5
D: TRBD1
DNA: TGTGCCAGCAGCAACCGGGACAGGAATCAGCCCCAGCATTTT
CDR3: CASSNRDRNQPQHF

size: -
V: TRBV10-3
J: TRBJ2-2
D: -
DNA: TGTGCCTCCCACGGGTCCGCGAACACCGGGGAGCTGTTTTTT
CDR3: CASHGSANTGELFF

size: -
V: TRBV18
J: TRBJ1-5
D: -
DNA: TGTGCCAGCTCACAAGGGGATAATCAGCCCCAGCATTTT
CDR3: CASSQGDNQPQHF

size: -
V: TRBV9
J: TRBJ2-1
D: TRBD1
DNA: TGTGCCAGCAGCGTAGAAGGGACAGGGGGCAATGAGCAGTTCTTC
CDR3: CASSVEGTGGNEQFF

size: -
V: TRBV2
J: TRBJ2-7
D: -
DNA: TGTGCCAGCAGTGGGGAAACAGGGTACGAGCAGTACTTC
CDR3: CASSGETGYEQYF

size: -
V: TRBV6-1
J: TRBJ2-7
D: -
DNA: TGTGCCAGCACAGAACCCAGCCTTAGGGGGGGAGAGCAGTACTTC
CDR3: CASTEPSLRGGEQYF

size: few
V: TRBV2
J: TRBJ2-6
D: TRBD1
DNA: TGTGCCAGCGGCGGGACAGGGAACGTCCTGACTTTC
CDR3: CASGGTGNVLTF

size: -
V: TRBV9
J: TRBJ2-1
D: -
DNA: TGTGCCAGCAGCGAAGCCCCGCAGGGAGGTAGGAATGAGCAGTTCTTC
CDR3: CASSEAPQGGRNEQFF

size: -
V: TRBV7-9
J: TRBJ2-7
D: -
DNA: TGTGCCAGCAGCTTAGCGGGGGGGCTTTACGAGCAGTACTTC
CDR3: CASSLAGGLYEQYF

size: -
V: TRBV6-1
J: TRBJ2-1
D: TRBD2
DNA: TGTGCCAGCAGTGAGGTTAGCGGGAACCACAATGAGCAGTTCTTC
CDR3: CASSEVSGNHNEQFF

size: few
V: TRBV2
J: TRBJ2-7
D: TRBD2
DNA: TGTGCCAGCAATCCCACTAGCGGGCGAGACGAGCAGTACTTC
CDR3: CASNPTSGRDEQYF

size: -
V: TRBV27
J: TRBJ2-3
D: -
DNA: TGTGCCAGCAGTTTGTTGTCAGCGGACACAGATACGCAGTATTTT
CDR3: CASSLLSADTDTQYF

size: -
V: TRBV7-9
J: TRBJ1-5
D: TRBD1
DNA: TGTGCCAGCAGCTTACCAGGGGGACAGCCCCAGCATTTT
CDR3: CASSLPGGQPQHF

size: -
V: TRBV5-1
J: TRBJ1-1
D: -
DNA: TGCGCCAGCAGCCCCAGGGACATGAACACTGAAGCTTTCTTT
CDR3: CASSPRDMNTEAFF

size: -
V: TRBV18
J: TRBJ1-4
D: TRBD1
DNA: TGTGCCAGCTCGGGACAGGGATTCGAAAAACTGTTTTTT
CDR3: CASSGQGFEKLFF

size: -
V: TRBV2
J: TRBJ2-2
D: -
DNA: TGTGCCAGCAAGGGGGTACAGGCTAAGAACACCGGGGAGCTGTTTTTT
CDR3: CASKGVQAKNTGELFF

size: -
V: TRBV7-3
J: TRBJ2-1
D: -
DNA: TGTGCCAGCAGCTTACTCGCGGGTCAGGGGAGTACTGAGCAGTTCTTC
CDR3: CASSLLAGQGSTEQFF

size: -
V: TRBV6-5
J: TRBJ2-5
D: -
DNA: TGTGCCAGCAGTTACTCGAGAGGGGGAGAGACCCAGTACTTC
CDR3: CASSYSRGGETQYF

size: -
V: TRBV7-2
J: TRBJ2-1
D: TRBD2
DNA: TGTGCCAGCAGCTCAACTAGCGAGTACAATGAGCAGTTCTTC
CDR3: CASSSTSEYNEQFF

size: -
V: TRBV6-6
J: TRBJ1-6
D: -
DNA: TGTGCCATTGGGTGGGGCGGAGTTAATAATTCACCCCTCCACTTT
CDR3: CAIGWGGVNNSPLHF

size: once
V: TRBV10-1
J: TRBJ1-2
D: -
DNA: TGCGCCAGCAGTGAGGTCGTTCCAGGGACTCGGGTCTATGGCTACACCTTC
CDR3: CASSEVVPGTRVYGYTF

size: -
V: TRBV6-5
J: TRBJ2-7
D: TRBD2
DNA: TGTGCCAGCAGCCGACCCCCGGGGGGAGTGGACGAGCAGTACTTC
CDR3: CASSRPPGGVDEQYF

size: -
V: TRBV5-1
J: TRBJ2-3
D: -
DNA: TGCGCCAGCAGCTTGACAGGGAAAAACACAGATACGCAGTATTTT
CDR3: CASSLTGKNTDTQYF

size: -
V: TRBV27
J: TRBJ1-1
D: -
DNA: TGTGCCAGCACCCCCAGCACCCCCTTCAGGGGGAACACTGAAGCTTTCTTT
CDR3: CASTPSTPFRGNTEAFF

size: -
V: TRBV13
J: TRBJ1-3
D: TRBD1
DNA: TGTGCCAGCAGCTTGGGACAGCCCGGAAACACCATATATTTT
CDR3: CASSLGQPGNTIYF

size: -
V: TRBV5-8
J: TRBJ2-5
D: TRBD2
DNA: TGTGCCAGCAGCTTGGGGCTAGCGGGAGATCAAGAGACCCAGTACTTC
CDR3: CASSLGLAGDQETQYF

size: -
V: TRBV18
J: TRBJ1-5
D: -
DNA: TGTGCCAGCTCACAGTTCGAGGGAGCCAATCAGCCCCAGCATTTT
CDR3: CASSQFEGANQPQHF

size: -
V: TRBV2
J: TRBJ1-1
D: -
DNA: TGTGCCAGCAGTGAGACGGCGGTCGGGGCTTTCTTT
CDR3: CASSETAVGAFF

size: -
V: TRBV5-6
J: TRBJ2-7
D: TRBD1
DNA: TGTGCCAGCAGCCGGGGGACAGGGGCCTACGAGCAGTACTTC
CDR3: CASSRGTGAYEQYF

size: -
V: TRBV19
J: TRBJ2-1
D: TRBD2
DNA: TGTGCCAGTAGTATAGATCAGCCGGGACTAGGCTATGAGCAGTTCTTC
CDR3: CASSIDQPGLGYEQFF

size: -
V: TRBV5-1
J: TRBJ2-6
D: -
DNA: TGCGCCAGCAGCTTTCGGTCGAGCTCTGGGGCCAACGTCCTGACTTTC
CDR3: CASSFRSSSGANVLTF

size: -
V: TRBV19
J: TRBJ1-5
D: -
DNA: TGTGCCAGTAGTATAGCTTCTCGGGTGGATCAGCCCCAGCATTTT
CDR3: CASSIASRVDQPQHF

size: once
V: TRBV6-5
J: TRBJ2-7
D: TRBD1
DNA: TGTGCCAGCAGCTACGACAGGGACTACGAGCAGTACTTC
CDR3: CASSYDRDYEQYF

size: -
V: TRBV10-1
J: TRBJ2-7
D: -
DNA: TGCGCCACCCTGCCGGGACACCGTTCCTACGAGCAGTACTTC
CDR3: CATLPGHRSYEQYF

size: once
V: TRBV5-1
J: TRBJ2-3
D: TRBD1
DNA: TGCGCCAGCAGCCCCGGACAGGGCCCGCAGTATTTT
CDR3: CASSPGQGPQYF

size: -
V: TRBV6-5
J: TRBJ2-3
D: -
DNA: TGTGCCAGCAGTTACGGGCCCGGGACACCGCAGTATTTT
CDR3: CASSYGPGTPQYF

size: -
V: TRBV29-1
J: TRBJ1-2
D: TRBD1
DNA: TGCAGCGTCGCCTCTAGGGGACAGGGGTTCGGTGGCTACACCTTC
CDR3: CSVASRGQGFGGYTF

size: -
V: TRBV4-1
J: TRBJ1-1
D: -
DNA: TGCGCCAGCAGCTTGCCCCGGGGAAATACTGAAGCTTTCTTT
CDR3: CASSLPRGNTEAFF

size: once
V: TRBV27
J: TRBJ2-4
D: TRBD1
DNA: TGTGCCAGCAGTTTCGGACAGGGCAGTGACATTCAGTACTTC
CDR3: CASSFGQGSDIQYF

size: -
V: TRBV11-2
J: TRBJ2-1
D: -
DNA: TGTGCCAGCAGCTTAATCCTAGCTTCCGGCAATGAGCAGTTCTTC
CDR3: CASSLILASGNEQFF

size: once
V: TRBV5-4
J: TRBJ2-3
D: TRBD1
DNA: TGTGCCAGCAGCCTCGGACAGGGGCCACCTGAGTATTTT
CDR3: CASSLGQGPPEYF

size: -
V: TRBV7-2
J: TRBJ1-5
D: TRBD1
DNA: TGTGCCAGCAGCTCGGACCGGGACAGGCTCCAGCCCCAGCATTTT
CDR3: CASSSDRDRLQPQHF

size: -
V: TRBV14
J: TRBJ2-7
D: TRBD1
DNA: TGTGCCAGCAGCCAAGCTCTGACAGGGGTACCCTACGAGCAGTACTTC
CDR3: CASSQALTGVPYEQYF

size: -
V: TRBV2
J: TRBJ1-5
D: TRBD1
DNA: TGTGCCAGCAGCCCGACAGGGGTCAATCAGCCCCAGCATTTT
CDR3: CASSPTGVNQPQHF

size: -
V: TRBV11-3
J: TRBJ2-2
D: -
DNA: TGTGCCAGCAGCCCGAGGGGGGGGAACACCGGGGAGCTGTTTTTT
CDR3: CASSPRGGNTGELFF

size: few
V: TRBV11-2
J: TRBJ1-2
D: TRBD1
DNA: TGTGCCAGCAGACGCGACAGGGACTATGGCTACACCTTC
CDR3: CASRRDRDYGYTF

size: -
V: TRBV18
J: TRBJ1-2
D: TRBD1
DNA: TGTGCCAGCTCACCACCCGGGACAGGGGTGGCTGGCTACACCTTC
CDR3: CASSPPGTGVAGYTF

size: -
V: TRBV9
J: TRBJ2-7
D: -
DNA: TGTGCCAGCAGCTCAGATCCGGGACACTCTTGGGGTGAGCAGTACTTC
CDR3: CASSSDPGHSWGEQYF

size: -
V: TRBV11-2
J: TRBJ2-1
D: -
DNA: TGTGCCAGCAGCTTAGTAAAGAGACAGCGCTACAATGAGCAGTTCTTC
CDR3: CASSLVKRQRYNEQFF

size: -
V: TRBV7-8
J: TRBJ2-5
D: TRBD2
DNA: TGTGCCAGCAGCTTAGATACCGGTCTAGCGGGGGGGTACCAAGAGACCCAGTACTTC
CDR3: CASSLDTGLAGGYQETQYF

size: -
V: TRBV9
J: TRBJ1-1
D: TRBD1
DNA: TGTGCCAGCAGCCAGGGGGACGAACAACCGGTCGGTTTCTTT
CDR3: CASSQGDEQPVGFF